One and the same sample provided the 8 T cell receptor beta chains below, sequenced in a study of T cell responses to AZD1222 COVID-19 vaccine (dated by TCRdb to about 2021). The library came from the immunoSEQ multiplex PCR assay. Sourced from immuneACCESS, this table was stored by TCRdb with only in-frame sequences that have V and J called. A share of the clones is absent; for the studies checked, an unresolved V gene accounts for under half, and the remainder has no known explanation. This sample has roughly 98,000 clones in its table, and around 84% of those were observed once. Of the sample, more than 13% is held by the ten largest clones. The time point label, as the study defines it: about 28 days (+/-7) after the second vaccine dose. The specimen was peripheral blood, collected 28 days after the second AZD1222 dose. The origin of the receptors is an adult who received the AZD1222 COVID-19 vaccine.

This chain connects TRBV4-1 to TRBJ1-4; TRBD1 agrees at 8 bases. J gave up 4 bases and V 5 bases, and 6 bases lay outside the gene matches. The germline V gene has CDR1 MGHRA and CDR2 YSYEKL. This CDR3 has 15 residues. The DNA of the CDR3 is TGCGCCAGCAGCATTCGGACAGGGCGTAATGAAAAACTGTTTTTT. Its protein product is CASSIRTGRNEKLFF.

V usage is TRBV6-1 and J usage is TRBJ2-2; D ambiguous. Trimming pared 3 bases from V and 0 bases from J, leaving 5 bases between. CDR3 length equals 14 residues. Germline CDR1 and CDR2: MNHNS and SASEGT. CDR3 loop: CASSDGANTGELFF. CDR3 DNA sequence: TGTGCCAGCAGTGATGGGGCGAACACCGGGGAGCTGTTTTTT.

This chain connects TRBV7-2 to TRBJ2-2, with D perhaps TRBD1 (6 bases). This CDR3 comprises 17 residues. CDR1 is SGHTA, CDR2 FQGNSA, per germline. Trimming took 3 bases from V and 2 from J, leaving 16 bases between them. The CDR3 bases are TGTGCCAGCAGCTTTCGGCCGGGGACACGAAACACCGGGGAGCTGTTTTTT. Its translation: CASSFRPGTRNTGELFF.

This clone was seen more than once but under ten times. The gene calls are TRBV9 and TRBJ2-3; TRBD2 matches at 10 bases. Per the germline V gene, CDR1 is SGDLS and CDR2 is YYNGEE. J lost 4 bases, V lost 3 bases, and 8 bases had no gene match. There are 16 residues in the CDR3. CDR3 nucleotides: TGTGCCAGCAGCGCTTTAGCGGGAGGTTACGCAGATACGCAGTATTTT. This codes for CASSALAGGYADTQYF.

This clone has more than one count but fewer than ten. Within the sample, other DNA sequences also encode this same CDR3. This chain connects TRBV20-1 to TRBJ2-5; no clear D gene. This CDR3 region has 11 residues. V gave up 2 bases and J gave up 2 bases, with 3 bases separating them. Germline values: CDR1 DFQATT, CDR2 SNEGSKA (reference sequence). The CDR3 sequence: CSARPQETQYF. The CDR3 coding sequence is TGCAGTGCTAGACCACAAGAGACCCAGTACTTC.

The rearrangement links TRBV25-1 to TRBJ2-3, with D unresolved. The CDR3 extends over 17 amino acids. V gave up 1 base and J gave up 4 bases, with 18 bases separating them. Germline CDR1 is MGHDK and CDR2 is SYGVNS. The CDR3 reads CASSESIRSTAADTQYF. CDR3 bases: TGTGCCAGCAGTGAATCTATCCGCTCGACCGCGGCAGATACGCAGTATTTT.

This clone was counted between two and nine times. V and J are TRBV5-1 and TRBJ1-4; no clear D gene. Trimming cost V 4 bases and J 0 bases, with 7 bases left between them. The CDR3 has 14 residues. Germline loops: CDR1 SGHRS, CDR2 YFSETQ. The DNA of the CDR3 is TGCGCCAGCAGCGACACGTCAACTAATGAAAAACTGTTTTTT. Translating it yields CASSDTSTNEKLFF.

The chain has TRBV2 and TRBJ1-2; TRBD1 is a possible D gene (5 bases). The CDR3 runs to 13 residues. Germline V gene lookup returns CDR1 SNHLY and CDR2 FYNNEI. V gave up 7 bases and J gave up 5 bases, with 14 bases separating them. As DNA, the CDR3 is TGTGCCAGCATGTACGGGACGGATTATGGCTACACCTTC. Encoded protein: CASMYGTDYGYTF. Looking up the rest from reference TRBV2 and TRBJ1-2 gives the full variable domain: EPEVTQTPSHQVTQMGQEVILRCVPISNHLYFYWYRQILGQKVEFLVSFYNNEISEKSEIFDDQFSVERPDGSNFTLKIRSTKLEDSAMYFCASMYGTDYGYTFGSGTRLTVV.